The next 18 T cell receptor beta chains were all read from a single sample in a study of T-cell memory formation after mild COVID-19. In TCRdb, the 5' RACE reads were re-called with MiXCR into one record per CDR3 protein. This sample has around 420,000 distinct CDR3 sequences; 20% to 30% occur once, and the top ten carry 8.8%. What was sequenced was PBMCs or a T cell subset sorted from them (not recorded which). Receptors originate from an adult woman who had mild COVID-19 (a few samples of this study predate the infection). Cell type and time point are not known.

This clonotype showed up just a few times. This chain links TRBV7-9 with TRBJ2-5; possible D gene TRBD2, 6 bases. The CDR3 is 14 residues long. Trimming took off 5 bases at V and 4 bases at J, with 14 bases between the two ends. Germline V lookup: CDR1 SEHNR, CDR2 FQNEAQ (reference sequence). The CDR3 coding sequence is TGTGCCAGCAGCCGACCGACTAGTGGAGAGACCCAGTACTTC. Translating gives CASSRPTSGETQYF.

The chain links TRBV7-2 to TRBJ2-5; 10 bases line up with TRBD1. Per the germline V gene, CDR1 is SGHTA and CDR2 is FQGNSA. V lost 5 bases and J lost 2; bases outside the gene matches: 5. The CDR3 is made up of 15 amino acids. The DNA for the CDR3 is TGTGCCAGCAGCACGGGACAGGGGAGGCAAGAGACCCAGTACTTC. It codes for CASSTGQGRQETQYF.

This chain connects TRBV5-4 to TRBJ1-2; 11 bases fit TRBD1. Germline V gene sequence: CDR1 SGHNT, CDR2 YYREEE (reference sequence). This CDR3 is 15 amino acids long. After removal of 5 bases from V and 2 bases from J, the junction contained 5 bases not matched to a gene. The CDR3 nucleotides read TGTGCCAGCAGAAGAGGACAGGGGGCGAACTATGGCTACACCTTC. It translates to CASRRGQGANYGYTF.

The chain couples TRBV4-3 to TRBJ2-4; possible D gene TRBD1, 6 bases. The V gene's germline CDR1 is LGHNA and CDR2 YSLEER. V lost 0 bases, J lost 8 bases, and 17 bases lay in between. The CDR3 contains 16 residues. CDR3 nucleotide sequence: TGCGCCAGCAGCCAAGATGTCGGGACAATATTGGACATTCAGTACTTC. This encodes CASSQDVGTILDIQYF.

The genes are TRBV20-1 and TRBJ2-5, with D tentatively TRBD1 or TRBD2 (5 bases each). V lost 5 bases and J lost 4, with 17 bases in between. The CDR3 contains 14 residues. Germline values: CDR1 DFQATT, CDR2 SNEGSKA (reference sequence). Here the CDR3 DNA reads TGCAGTGCTCCGAGAACGGGGCAGGGAGAGACCCAGTACTTC. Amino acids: CSAPRTGQGETQYF.

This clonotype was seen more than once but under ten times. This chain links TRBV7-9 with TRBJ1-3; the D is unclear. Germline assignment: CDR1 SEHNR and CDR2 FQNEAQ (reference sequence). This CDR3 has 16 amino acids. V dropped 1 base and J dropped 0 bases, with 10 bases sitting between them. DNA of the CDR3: TGTGCCAGCAGCTTAGAGGGCCTGAGCTCTGGAAACACCATATATTTT. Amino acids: CASSLEGLSSGNTIYF.

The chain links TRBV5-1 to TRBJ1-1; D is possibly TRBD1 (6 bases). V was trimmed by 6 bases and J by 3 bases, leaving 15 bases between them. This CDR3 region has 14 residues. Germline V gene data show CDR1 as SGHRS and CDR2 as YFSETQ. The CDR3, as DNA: TGCGCCAGCACCCGAACAGGGTTGGACACTGAAGCTTTCTTT. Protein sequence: CASTRTGLDTEAFF.

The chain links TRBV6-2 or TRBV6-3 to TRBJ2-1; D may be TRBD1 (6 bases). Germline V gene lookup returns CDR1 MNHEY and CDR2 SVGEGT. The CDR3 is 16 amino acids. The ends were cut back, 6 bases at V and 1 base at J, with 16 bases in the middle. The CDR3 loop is CASSSGGAGSYNEQFF. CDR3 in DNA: TGTGCCAGCAGCAGTGGGGGCGCCGGATCCTACAATGAGCAGTTCTTC.

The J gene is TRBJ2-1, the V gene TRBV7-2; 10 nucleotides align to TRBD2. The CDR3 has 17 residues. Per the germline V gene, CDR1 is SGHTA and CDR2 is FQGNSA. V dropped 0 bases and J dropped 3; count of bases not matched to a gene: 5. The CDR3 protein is CASSLAVAGGYYNEQFF. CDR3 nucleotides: TGTGCCAGCAGCTTAGCGGTAGCGGGAGGATACTACAATGAGCAGTTCTTC.

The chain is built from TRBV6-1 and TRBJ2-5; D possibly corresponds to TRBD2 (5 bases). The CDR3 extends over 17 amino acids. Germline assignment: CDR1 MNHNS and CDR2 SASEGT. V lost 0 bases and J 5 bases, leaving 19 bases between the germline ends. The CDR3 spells CASSEASSGGLMETQYF. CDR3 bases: TGTGCCAGCAGTGAAGCATCGTCCGGAGGCCTAATGGAGACCCAGTACTTC.

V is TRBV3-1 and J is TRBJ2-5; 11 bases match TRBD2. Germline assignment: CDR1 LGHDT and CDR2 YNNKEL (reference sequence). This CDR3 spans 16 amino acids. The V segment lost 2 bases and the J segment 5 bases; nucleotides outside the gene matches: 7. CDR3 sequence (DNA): TGTGCCAGCAGCCAACGAACTAGCGGGAGATCTGAGACCCAGTACTTC. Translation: CASSQRTSGRSETQYF.

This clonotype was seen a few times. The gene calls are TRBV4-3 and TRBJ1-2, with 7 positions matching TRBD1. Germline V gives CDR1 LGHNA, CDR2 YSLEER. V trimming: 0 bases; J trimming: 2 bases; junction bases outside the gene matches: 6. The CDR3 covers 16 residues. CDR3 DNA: TGCGCCAGCAGCCAAGATGGACGACAGGGCAACTATGGCTACACCTTC. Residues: CASSQDGRQGNYGYTF.

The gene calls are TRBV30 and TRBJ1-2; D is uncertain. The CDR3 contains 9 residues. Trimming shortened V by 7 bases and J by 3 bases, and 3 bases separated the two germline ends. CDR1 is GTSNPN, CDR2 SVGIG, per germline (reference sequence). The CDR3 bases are TGTGCCTACTACTATGGCTACACCTTC. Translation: CAYYYGYTF.

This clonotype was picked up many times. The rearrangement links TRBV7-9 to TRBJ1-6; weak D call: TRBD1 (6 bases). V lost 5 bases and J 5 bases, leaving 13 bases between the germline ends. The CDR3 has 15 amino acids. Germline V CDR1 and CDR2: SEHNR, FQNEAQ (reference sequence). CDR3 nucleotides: TGTGCCAGCAGCGCGGGGACAACCCATAATTCACCCCTCCACTTT. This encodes CASSAGTTHNSPLHF.

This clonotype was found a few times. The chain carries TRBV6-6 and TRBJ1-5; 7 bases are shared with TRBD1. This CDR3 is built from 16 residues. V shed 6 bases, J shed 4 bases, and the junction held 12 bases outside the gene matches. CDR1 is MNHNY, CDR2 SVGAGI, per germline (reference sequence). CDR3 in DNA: TGTGCCAGCAGCTCGGACAGGCATAAGGGTAATCAGCCCCAGCATTTT. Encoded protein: CASSSDRHKGNQPQHF.

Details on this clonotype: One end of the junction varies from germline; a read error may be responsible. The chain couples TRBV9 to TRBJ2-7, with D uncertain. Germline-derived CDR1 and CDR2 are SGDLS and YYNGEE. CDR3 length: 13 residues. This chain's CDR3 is CACSQGGAYEQYF. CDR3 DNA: TGTGCCTGCAGCCAAGGCGGCGCCTACGAGCAGTACTTC. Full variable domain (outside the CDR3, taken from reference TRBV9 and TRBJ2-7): DSGVTQTPKHLITATGQRVTLRCSPRSGDLSVYWYQQSLDQGLQFLIQYYNGEERAKGNILERFSAQQFPDLHSELNLSSLELGDSALYFCACSQGGAYEQYFGPGTRLTVT.

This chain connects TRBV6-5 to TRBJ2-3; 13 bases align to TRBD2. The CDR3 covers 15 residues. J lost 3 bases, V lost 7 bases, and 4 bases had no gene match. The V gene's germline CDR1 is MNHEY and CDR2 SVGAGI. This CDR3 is CASNKLAGGTDTQYF. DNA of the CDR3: TGTGCCAGCAATAAACTAGCGGGAGGGACAGATACGCAGTATTTT.

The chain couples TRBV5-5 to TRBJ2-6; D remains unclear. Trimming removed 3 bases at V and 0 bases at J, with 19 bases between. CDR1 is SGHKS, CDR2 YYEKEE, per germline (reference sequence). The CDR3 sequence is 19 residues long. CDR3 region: CASSSIPGRVSSGANVLTF. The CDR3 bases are TGTGCCAGCAGCTCCATCCCCGGACGGGTGAGCTCTGGGGCCAACGTCCTGACTTTC. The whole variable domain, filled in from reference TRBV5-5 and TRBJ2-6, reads DAGVTQSPTHLIKTRGQQVTLRCSPISGHKSVSWYQQVLGQGPQFIFQYYEKEERGRGNFPDRFSARQFPNYSSELNVNALLLGDSALYLCASSSIPGRVSSGANVLTFGAGSRLTVL.